This T cell receptor beta chain was retrieved from a study of T cell responses to AZD1222 COVID-19 vaccine. Study-wide context: Samples with a second dose at about 4 or about 12 weeks were pooled together. Study-level findings and limits: A reported finding is that nearly half of spike-specific TCRs target unmutated variant regions. The donor group comprised mostly white British people and more females; the analysis possibly underestimated clonal diversity. Only a handful of AZD1222 recipients, six or seven in all, had baseline seropositivity.

With regard to this clone: Its antigen remains unidentified.

Produced via immunoSEQ multiplex PCR; TCRdb's table is partial and in-frame only. The sample shows about 140,000 clones, around 92% of them seen only once. The CDR3 is 17 residues long. Germline V gene lookup returns CDR1 SGHNT and CDR2 YYREEE (reference sequence). V trimming: 0 bases; J trimming: 8 bases; junction bases outside the gene matches: 9. This sample comprised peripheral blood, obtained on day 0 of AZD1222 vaccination. The genes are TRBV5-4 and TRBJ2-1, with 12 nucleotides matching TRBD2. The source of this sequence is an adult in good health. CDR3 residues: CASSLDLAGGPWDEQFF. Written as DNA, the CDR3 is TGTGCCAGCAGCTTGGATCTAGCGGGAGGGCCATGGGATGAGCAGTTCTTC. The complete variable domain, with remaining parts taken from reference TRBV5-4 and TRBJ2-1, reads ETGVTQSPTHLIKTRGQQVTLRCSSQSGHNTVSWYQQALGQGPQFIFQYYREEENGRGNFPPRFSGLQFPNYSSELNVNALELDDSALYLCASSLDLAGGPWDEQFFGPGTRLTVL.